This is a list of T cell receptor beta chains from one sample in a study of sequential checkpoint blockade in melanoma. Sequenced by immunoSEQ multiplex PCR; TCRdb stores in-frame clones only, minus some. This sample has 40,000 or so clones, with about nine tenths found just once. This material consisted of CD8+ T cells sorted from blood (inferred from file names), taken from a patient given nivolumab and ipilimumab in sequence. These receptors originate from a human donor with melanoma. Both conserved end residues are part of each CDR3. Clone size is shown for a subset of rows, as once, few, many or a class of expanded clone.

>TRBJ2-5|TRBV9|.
CASSETSGTGETQYF
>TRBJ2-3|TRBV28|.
CASSLISPFEGDEDTQYF
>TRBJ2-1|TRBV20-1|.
CSARDGGSEFF
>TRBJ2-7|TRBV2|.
CASLTTQSAGEQYF
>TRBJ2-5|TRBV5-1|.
CASSLIFSRSDQETQYF
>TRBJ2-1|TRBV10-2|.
CASSELAGGKDEQFF
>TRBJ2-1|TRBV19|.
CASRAGRGYNEQFF
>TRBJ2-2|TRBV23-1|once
CASSHPGQNPGQGALDTGELFF
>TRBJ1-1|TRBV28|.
CASTLRRSSANTEAFF
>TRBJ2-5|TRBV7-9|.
CASSTQQGVGQETQYF
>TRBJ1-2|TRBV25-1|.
CASSDGPSMGYTF
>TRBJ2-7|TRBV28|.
CASSSLRSGNYEQYF
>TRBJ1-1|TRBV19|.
CASSIPGTVTEAFF
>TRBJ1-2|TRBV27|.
CASSPPGYGYTF
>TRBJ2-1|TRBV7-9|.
CASSSRLAGVVEQFF
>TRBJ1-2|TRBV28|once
CASSSIVNYGYTF
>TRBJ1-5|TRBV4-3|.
CASSLGTGVQPQHF
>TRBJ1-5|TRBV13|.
CASSLGGTGITGNQPQHF
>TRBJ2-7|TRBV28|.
CASSSNLRLAGVYEQYF
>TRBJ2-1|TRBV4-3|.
CASSQASGRAGNEQFF
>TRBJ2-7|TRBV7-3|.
CASSFGSGDEQYF
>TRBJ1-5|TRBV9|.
CASSHGTGRNQPQHF